The subject of this entry is one T cell receptor (beta chain). Every bulk PBMC sample received the same 350 ng of DNA. Clones were read by immunoSEQ multiplex PCR, and TCRdb kept only the in-frame ones, dropping some. The sample lists fewer than 15,000 clones; roughly 89% were seen once. The time point: week 3, after first cycle of checkpoint inhibitor. This entry belongs to a study of blood T cell dynamics during melanoma immunotherapy. At the level of the study: Metastatic melanoma patients received first-line pembrolizumab or nivolumab plus ipilimumab.

Germline V gene data show CDR1 as MDHEN and CDR2 as SYDVKM. Trimming removed 6 bases at V and 0 bases at J, with 14 bases between. The CDR3 length is 15 residues. Material: blood, obtained from a patient treated with checkpoint blockade. This rearrangement joins TRBV28 to TRBJ1-2; D gene unclear. The clonotype was recovered from a human donor with melanoma. The DNA of the CDR3 is TGTGCCAGCAGGAACCTACAAGGGACTAACTATGGCTACACCTTC. Translation gives CASRNLQGTNYGYTF.